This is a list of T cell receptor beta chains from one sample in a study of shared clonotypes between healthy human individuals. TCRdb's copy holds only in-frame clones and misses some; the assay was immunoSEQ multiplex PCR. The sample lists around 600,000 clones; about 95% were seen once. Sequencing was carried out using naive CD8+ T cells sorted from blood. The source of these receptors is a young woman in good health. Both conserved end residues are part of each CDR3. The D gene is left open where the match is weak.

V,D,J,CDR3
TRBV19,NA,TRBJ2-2,CASEGTVNTGELFF
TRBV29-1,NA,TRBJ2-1,CSVDRTDSYNEQFF
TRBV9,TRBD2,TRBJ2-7,CASSVALAGYEQYF
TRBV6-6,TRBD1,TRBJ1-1,CASSLTGEETEAFF
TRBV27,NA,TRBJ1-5,CASSLLGQGDQPQHF
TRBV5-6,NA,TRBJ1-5,CASSLGPGPHQPQHF
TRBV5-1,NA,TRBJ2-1,CASSLGNNEQFF
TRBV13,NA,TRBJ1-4,CASSVRTATNEKLFF
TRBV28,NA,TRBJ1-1,CASSLGLTEAFF
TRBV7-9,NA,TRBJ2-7,CASSSGTAIYEQYF
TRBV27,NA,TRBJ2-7,CASSLSPGTYEQYF
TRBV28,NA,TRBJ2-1,CASNQWGGSYNEQFF
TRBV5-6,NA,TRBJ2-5,CASSLGQTGARTQYF
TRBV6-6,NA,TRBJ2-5,CATKVGEETQYF
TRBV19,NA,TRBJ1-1,CASGGRANTEAFF
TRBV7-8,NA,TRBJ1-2,CASSLVFGGPLYGYTF